These 5 T cell receptor beta chains were sequenced from one sample in a study of T cells in tuberculosis. Clones were sequenced by immunoSEQ multiplex PCR, and TCRdb holds only the in-frame ones, with some missing. The sample includes 30,000 to 40,000 clones, 93% of them seen just once. Time point described: new active TB diagnosis, blood taken before or within 7 days of starting treatment. This specimen consisted of PBMCs, obtained at tuberculosis diagnosis. These receptors all stem from an adult with tuberculosis.

The V gene is TRBV6-5, the J gene TRBJ2-7, with TRBD1 identical over 9 bases. Germline loops: CDR1 MNHEY, CDR2 SVGAGI. V trimming: 5 bases; J trimming: 0 bases; junction bases outside the gene matches: 5. CDR3 length: 15 residues. CDR3 residues: CASSPGQGASYEQYF. The CDR3 region has the DNA TGTGCCAGCAGTCCGGGACAGGGCGCCTCCTACGAGCAGTACTTC.

This chain connects TRBV11-3 to TRBJ2-2; a possible D gene is TRBD2 (6 bases). V dropped 5 bases and J dropped 1 base, with 11 bases sitting between them. This CDR3 has 15 residues. Germline V CDR1 and CDR2: SGHNT, YENEEA. In nucleotides, the CDR3 is TGTGCCAGCAGCATGCACGGGGGGAACACCGGGGAGCTGTTTTTT. This translates into CASSMHGGNTGELFF.

This chain joins TRBV9 and TRBJ2-7; no clear D. The length of the CDR3 is 18 residues. From germline, CDR1 is SGDLS and CDR2 YYNGEE. Trimming took off 3 bases at V and 0 bases at J, with 22 bases between the two ends. The CDR3: CASSALGASTTDSYEQYF. The CDR3 region has the DNA TGTGCCAGCAGCGCGTTAGGAGCCTCCACGACGGACTCCTACGAGCAGTACTTC.

This chain links TRBV9 with TRBJ2-1, with TRBD2 matching over 11 bases. CDR1 and CDR2 (germline): SGDLS, YYNGEE. The V segment lost 6 bases and the J segment 0 bases; nucleotides outside the gene matches: 2. CDR3 length equals 15 residues. The DNA for the CDR3 is TGTGCCAGCACCACTAGCGGGGGCTCCTACAATGAGCAGTTCTTC. The encoded protein is CASTTSGGSYNEQFF.

CDR3 sequence: CASSVGQGAWELFF. The CDR3 nucleotides are TGTGCCAGCAGCGTAGGACAGGGGGCCTGGGAGCTGTTTTTT. V and J are TRBV9 and TRBJ2-2; TRBD1 matches 10 bases. Germline CDR1 is SGDLS and CDR2 is YYNGEE. The CDR3 extends over 14 amino acids. Trimming took 0 bases from V and 9 from J; bases not matched to a gene: 2.